Sequencing of this TCR beta chain was carried out in a study of blood T cells in healthy people across ages. Germline values: CDR1 SGHRS, CDR2 YFSETQ. CDR3 length: 15 amino acids. V shed 5 bases and J 7 bases; nucleotides not matched to a gene: 11. The study drew donors from healthy Caucasian individuals in Russia aged about 6 to 90. The authors ran a second PCR of roughly 6 to 12 cycles using a sample-barcoded 5' primer and a J-beta primer mix. Each CDR3 protein gets one entry after TCRdb re-called the 5' RACE reads with MiXCR. The sample carries roughly 1,700,000 distinct CDR3 sequences, roughly 27% recorded once.

The receptor was derived from a woman aged 30 to 39 in good health. What was sequenced was blood. The chain recombines TRBV5-1 with TRBJ1-4, with 7 bases matching TRBD1. The CDR3 DNA sequence: TGCGCCAGCAGAGCCGAACAGGGGATCGGTGAAAAACTGTTTTTT. This sequence encodes CASRAEQGIGEKLFF. Filled out from reference TRBV5-1 and TRBJ1-4, the complete variable domain reads KAGVTQTPRYLIKTRGQQVTLSCSPISGHRSVSWYQQTPGQGLQFLFEYFSETQRNKGNFPGRFSGRQFSNSRSEMNVSTLELGDSALYLCASRAEQGIGEKLFFGSGTQLSVL.